This T cell receptor (beta chain) was captured in a study of CD8 T cells in ankylosing spondylitis. V was cut by 8 bases and J by 1 base, with 15 bases left in between. This CDR3 region has 15 residues. Each CDR3 protein gets one entry after TCRdb re-called the 5' RACE reads with MiXCR. This table has about 150,000 distinct CDR3 sequences, roughly an eighth appearing once. This clonotype was recorded many times. The TCR originated in a female donor with ankylosing spondylitis or in good health (not recorded which). Sequencing was performed on blood, either unsorted or a sorted T cell fraction (not recorded which). J is TRBJ2-4 and V is TRBV12-3 or TRBV12-4, with D perhaps TRBD2 (7 bases). Here the CDR3 reads CASGGALEAKNIQYF. CDR3 DNA sequence: TGTGCCAGCGGGGGGGCACTGGAGGCCAAAAACATTCAGTACTTC.